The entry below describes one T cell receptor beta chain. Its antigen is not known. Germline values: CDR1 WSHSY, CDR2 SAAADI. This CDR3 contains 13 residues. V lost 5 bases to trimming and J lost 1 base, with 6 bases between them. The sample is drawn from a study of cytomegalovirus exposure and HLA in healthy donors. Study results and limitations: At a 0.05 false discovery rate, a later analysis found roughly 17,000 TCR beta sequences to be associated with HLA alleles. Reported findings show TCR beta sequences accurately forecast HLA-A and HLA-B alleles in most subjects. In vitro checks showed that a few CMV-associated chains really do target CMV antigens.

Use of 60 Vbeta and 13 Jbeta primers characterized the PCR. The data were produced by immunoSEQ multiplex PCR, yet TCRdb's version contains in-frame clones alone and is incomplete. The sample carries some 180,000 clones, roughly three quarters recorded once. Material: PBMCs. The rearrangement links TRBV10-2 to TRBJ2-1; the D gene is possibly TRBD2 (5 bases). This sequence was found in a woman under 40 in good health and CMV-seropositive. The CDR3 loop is CASSTSSYNEQFF. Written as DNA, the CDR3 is TGCGCCAGCAGTACTAGTTCCTACAATGAGCAGTTCTTC.